This T cell receptor beta chain was recovered during a study of CD8 T cells in ankylosing spondylitis. TCRdb reanalysed the 5' RACE reads using MiXCR and keeps one entry per CDR3 protein. The sample records about 500,000 distinct CDR3 sequences, approximately 5% being singletons. Only a few counts were recorded for this clonotype. Its antigen remains unidentified. The CDR3 sequence is 17 residues long. Between the trimmed V and J ends, which lost 5 bases and 3 bases, there was a span of 23 bases. Per germline, CDR1 MNHEY and CDR2 SVGEGT. Study results and limitations: Seemingly distinctive of ankylosing spondylitis blood was a TCR beta motif formed by eight highly homologous variants.

Source material: blood, either unsorted or a sorted T cell fraction (not recorded which). The source of this sequence is a male donor with ankylosing spondylitis. The rearrangement joins TRBV6-2 or TRBV6-3 to TRBJ2-7, with a weak D call TRBD2 (6 bases). In DNA, the CDR3 is TGTGCCAGCAGTCACCCCTTACGATGGGAGGCTTTCTACGAGCAGTACTTC. Translation gives CASSHPLRWEAFYEQYF.